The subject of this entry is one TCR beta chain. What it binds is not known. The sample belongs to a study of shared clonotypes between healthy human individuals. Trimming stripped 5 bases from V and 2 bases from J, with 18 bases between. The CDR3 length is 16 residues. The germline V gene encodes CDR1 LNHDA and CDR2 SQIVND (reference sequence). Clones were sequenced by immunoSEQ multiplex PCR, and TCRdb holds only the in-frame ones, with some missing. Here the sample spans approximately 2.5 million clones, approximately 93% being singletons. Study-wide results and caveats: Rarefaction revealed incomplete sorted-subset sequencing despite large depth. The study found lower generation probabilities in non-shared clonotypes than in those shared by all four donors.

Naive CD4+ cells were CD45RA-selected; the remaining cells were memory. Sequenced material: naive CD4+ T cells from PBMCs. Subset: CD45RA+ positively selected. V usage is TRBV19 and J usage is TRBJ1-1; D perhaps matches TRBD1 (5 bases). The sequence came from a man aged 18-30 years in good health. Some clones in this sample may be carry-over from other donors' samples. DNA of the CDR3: TGTGCCAGTAGTCTATACAGGCCTCCTATTAACACTGAAGCTTTCTTT. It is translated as CASSLYRPPINTEAFF.